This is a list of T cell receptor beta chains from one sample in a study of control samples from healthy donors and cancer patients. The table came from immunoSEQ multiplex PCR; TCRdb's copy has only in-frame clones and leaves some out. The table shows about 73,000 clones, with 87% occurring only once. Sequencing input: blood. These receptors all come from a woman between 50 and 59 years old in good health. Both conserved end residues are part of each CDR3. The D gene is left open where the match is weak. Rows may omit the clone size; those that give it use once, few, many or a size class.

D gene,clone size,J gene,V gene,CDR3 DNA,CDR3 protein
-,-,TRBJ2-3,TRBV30,TGTGCCTGGAGTAATTTAGCGTCGGGCACAGATACGCAGTATTTT,CAWSNLASGTDTQYF
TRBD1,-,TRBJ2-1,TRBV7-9,TGTGCCAGCAGTTCCGGGACAGGGGCCTACAATGAGCAGTTCTTC,CASSSGTGAYNEQFF
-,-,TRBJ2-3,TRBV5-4,TGTGCCAGCAGCTTGGGTTTTGGGGGGAGAGATAAAACAGATACGCAGTATTTT,CASSLGFGGRDKTDTQYF
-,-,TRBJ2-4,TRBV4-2,TGTGCCAGCAGCCAAGGACAGGGAGGGCGGGCCATTCAGTACTTC,CASSQGQGGRAIQYF
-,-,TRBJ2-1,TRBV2,TGTGCCAGCAGTGAAAGTCTGATGCGGCGGGAGCAGTTCTTC,CASSESLMRREQFF
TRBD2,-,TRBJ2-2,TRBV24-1,TGTGCCACCAGTACCACTAGCGGGAAGACCGGGGAGCTGTTTTTT,CATSTTSGKTGELFF
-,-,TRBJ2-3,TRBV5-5,TGTGCCAGCAGCTTGCATAGACAGGAACCCACAGATACGCAGTATTTT,CASSLHRQEPTDTQYF
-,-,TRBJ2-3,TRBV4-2,TGTGCCAGCAGCCAAGATCTTACGGCTCATAGCACAGATACGCAGTATTTT,CASSQDLTAHSTDTQYF
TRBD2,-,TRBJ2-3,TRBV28,TGTGCCAGCAGACTAGCGGGGACCACAGATACGCAGTATTTT,CASRLAGTTDTQYF
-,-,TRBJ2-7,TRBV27,TGTGCCAGCAGACCGACGTGGCGGGCCTCCTACGAGCAGTACTTC,CASRPTWRASYEQYF
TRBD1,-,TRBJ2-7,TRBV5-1,TGCGCCAGCAGCCCTAGGACAGGGGGGAACGAGCAGTACTTC,CASSPRTGGNEQYF
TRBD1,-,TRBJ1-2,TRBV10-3,TGTGCCATCAGACAGGGGGAGGACTATGGCTACACCTTC,CAIRQGEDYGYTF
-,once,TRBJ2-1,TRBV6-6,TGTGCCAGCAGGGAACAAAATGAGCAGTTCTTC,CASREQNEQFF
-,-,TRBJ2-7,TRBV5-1,TGCGCCAGCAGCTTGTCCGGGGACTCCTACGAGCAGTACTTC,CASSLSGDSYEQYF
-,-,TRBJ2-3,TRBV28,TGTGCCAGCAGTTTTGAAGTCGTGGGGCGGGCCACAGATACGCAGTATTTT,CASSFEVVGRATDTQYF
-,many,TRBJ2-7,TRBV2,TGTGCCACGGCGGGTGGGAGCTCCTACGAGCAGTACTTC,CATAGGSSYEQYF
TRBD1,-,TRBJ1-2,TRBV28,TGTGCCAGCAGTTCGACAGGGGCTTTGTGCACCTTC,CASSSTGALCTF
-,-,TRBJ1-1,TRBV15,TGTGCCACCAGCAGAGATTCGGAGGGTGAAGCTTTCTTT,CATSRDSEGEAFF
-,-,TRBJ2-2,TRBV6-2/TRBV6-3,TGTGCCAGCAGTTATAAAGTGGGCGGGGAGCTGTTTTTT,CASSYKVGGELFF
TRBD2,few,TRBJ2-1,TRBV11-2,TGTGCCAGCAGCCGCGGCGGGGAGGGTGCTGAGCAGTTCTTC,CASSRGGEGAEQFF
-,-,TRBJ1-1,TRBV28,TGTGCCAGCAGTTTCGGGGGAATGAACACTGAAGCTTTCTTT,CASSFGGMNTEAFF
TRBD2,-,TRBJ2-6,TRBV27,TGTGCCAGCCTCCCCGGGGGGGGTCGCTCTGGGGCCAACGTCCTGACTTTC,CASLPGGGRSGANVLTF
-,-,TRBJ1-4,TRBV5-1,TGCGCCAGCAGCTTGGGACGGGATGAAAAACTGTTTTTT,CASSLGRDEKLFF
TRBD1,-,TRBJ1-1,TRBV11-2,TGTGCCAGCAGCTTAAGGACGGACAGGGGGATGTACACTGAAGCTTTCTTT,CASSLRTDRGMYTEAFF
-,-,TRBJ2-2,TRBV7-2,TGTGCCAGCAGCTTAACTAGCACTACGAACACCGGGGAGCTGTTTTTT,CASSLTSTTNTGELFF
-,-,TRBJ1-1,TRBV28,TGTGCCAGCGCAAGTGGACGTATTGAAGCTTTCTTT,CASASGRIEAFF
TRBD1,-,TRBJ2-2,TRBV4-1,TGCGCCAGCAGCCAACGGACAGGGGGTACGAACACCGGGGAGCTGTTTTTT,CASSQRTGGTNTGELFF
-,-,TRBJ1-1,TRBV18,TGTGCCAGCTCACCGACAGGAAACACTGAAGCTTTCTTT,CASSPTGNTEAFF
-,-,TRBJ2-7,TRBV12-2,TGTGTCCCTCAACGCGGGTATATCGACGAGCAGTACTTC,CVPQRGYIDEQYF
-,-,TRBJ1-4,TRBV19,TGTGCCAGTAGTATGCGGGCAGGCCTAAATAATGAAAAACTGTTTTTT,CASSMRAGLNNEKLFF
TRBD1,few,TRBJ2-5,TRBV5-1,TGCGCCAGCAGCTACAGGGGGGTAGGAGAGACCCAGTACTTC,CASSYRGVGETQYF
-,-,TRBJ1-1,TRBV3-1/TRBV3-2,TGTGCCAGCAGCTACCGCACTGAAGCTTTCTTT,CASSYRTEAFF
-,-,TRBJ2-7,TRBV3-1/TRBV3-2,TGTGCCAGCAGCCTCGGCAATCGCTACGAGCAGTACTTC,CASSLGNRYEQYF
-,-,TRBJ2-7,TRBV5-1,TGCGCCAGCAGCCCGGGACCTTTCTCCTACGAGCAGTACTTC,CASSPGPFSYEQYF
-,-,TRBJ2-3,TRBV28,TGTGCCAGCAGTCAGATCCCACCGGCCCCTAGCACAGATACGCAGTATTTT,CASSQIPPAPSTDTQYF
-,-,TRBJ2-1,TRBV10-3,TGTGCCATCAGAAACAGCGGTAGCTCCTACAATGAGCAGTTCTTC,CAIRNSGSSYNEQFF
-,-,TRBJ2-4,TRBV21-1,TGTGCCAGCAGCAAAGCCAACATAACAGGGGTCGGCATTCAGTACTTC,CASSKANITGVGIQYF
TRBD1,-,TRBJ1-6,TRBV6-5,TGTGCCAGCAGTTCCAGGGGGTTCAATTCACCCCTCCACTTT,CASSSRGFNSPLHF
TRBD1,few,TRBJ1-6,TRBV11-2,TGTGCCAGCAGCTTAGATCTCCGACAGGGATCGTATAATTCACCCCTCCACTTT,CASSLDLRQGSYNSPLHF
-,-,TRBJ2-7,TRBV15,TGTGCCACCAGCATTCGCAGGTCCTCCTACGAGCAGTACTTC,CATSIRRSSYEQYF
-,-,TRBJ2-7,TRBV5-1,TGCGCCAGCAGCTTGGGGGACGGCCGGGGGGAGCAGTACTTC,CASSLGDGRGEQYF
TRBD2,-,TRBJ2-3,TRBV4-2,TGTGCCAGCAGCAAAAGCGGGTCTAGCGGGGCTAGCACAGATACGCAGTATTTT,CASSKSGSSGASTDTQYF
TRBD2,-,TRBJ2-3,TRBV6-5,TGTGCCAGCACAAGCGGGAGGGCCATCACAGATACGCAGTATTTT,CASTSGRAITDTQYF